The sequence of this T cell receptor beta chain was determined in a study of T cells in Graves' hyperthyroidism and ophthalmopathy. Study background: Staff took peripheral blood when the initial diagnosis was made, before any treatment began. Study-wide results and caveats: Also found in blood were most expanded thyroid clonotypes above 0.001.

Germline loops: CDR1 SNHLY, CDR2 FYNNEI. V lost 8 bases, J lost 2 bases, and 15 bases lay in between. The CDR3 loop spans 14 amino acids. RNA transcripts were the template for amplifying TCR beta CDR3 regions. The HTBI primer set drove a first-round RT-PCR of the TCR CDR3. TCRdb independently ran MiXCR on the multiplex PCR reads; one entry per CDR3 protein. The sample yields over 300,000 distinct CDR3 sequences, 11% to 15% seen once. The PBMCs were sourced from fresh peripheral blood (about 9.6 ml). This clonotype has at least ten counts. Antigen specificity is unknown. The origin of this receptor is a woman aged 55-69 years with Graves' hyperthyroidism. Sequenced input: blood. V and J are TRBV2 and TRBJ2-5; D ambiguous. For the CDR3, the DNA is TGTGCCAGCCGGAGCGCCTTCCTACAAGAGACCCAGTACTTC. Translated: CASRSAFLQETQYF.